Each of the 7 T cell receptor beta chains below was sequenced from the same sample in a study of T cells in Graves' hyperthyroidism and ophthalmopathy. Amplification targeted TCR beta CDR3 regions from RNA transcripts. Initially, a first-round RT-PCR of the TCR CDR3 employed the HTBI primer set. MiXCR was run by TCRdb on the multiplex PCR reads, yielding one entry per CDR3 protein. The sample lists hundreds of thousands of distinct CDR3 sequences; 15% to 19% were seen once. Sequencing was done on a sample of blood. The receptors were gathered from a woman aged 18-30 years with Graves' hyperthyroidism.

This clonotype was picked up a small number of times. The gene calls are TRBV4-1 and TRBJ2-5; tentatively, D is TRBD1 (6 bases). The germline V and J ends were trimmed by 1 base and 5 bases, with 11 bases remaining between them. There are 14 residues in the CDR3. Germline V lookup: CDR1 MGHRA, CDR2 YSYEKL. The CDR3 here is CASSQARGRETQYF. In DNA form, the CDR3 reads TGCGCCAGCAGCCAAGCCAGGGGAAGGGAGACCCAGTACTTC.

The CDR3 protein is CASSQPRRGGTNEKLFF. CDR3 sequence (DNA): TGCGCCAGCAGCCAACCCCGGCGGGGAGGGACTAATGAAAAACTGTTTTTT. This rearrangement joins TRBV4-1 to TRBJ1-4; unclear D gene. The V end was cut by 2 bases, the J end by 2 bases, with 15 bases between. Per the germline V gene, CDR1 is MGHRA and CDR2 is YSYEKL. The CDR3 is 17 residues long.

The chain uses TRBV6-6 and TRBJ1-3; the D is unclear. The CDR3 loop spans 20 amino acids. Germline assignment: CDR1 MNHNY and CDR2 SVGAGI (reference sequence). V lost 0 bases, J lost 1 base, and 22 bases lay in between. For the CDR3, the DNA is TGTGCCAGCAGTTACTCGGGTCGGGGAAGAACAGTCCCATCTGGAAACACCATATATTTT. This gives the protein CASSYSGRGRTVPSGNTIYF.

This clonotype was counted only a few times. CDR3 nucleotide sequence: TGTGCCAGCAGTGGGACTACCCCCGGAAAGCTGTTTTTT. This codes for CASSGTTPGKLFF. This rearrangement joins TRBV6-1 to TRBJ2-2; a possible D gene is TRBD2 (6 bases). The germline gives CDR1 MNHNS, CDR2 SASEGT. This CDR3 contains 13 residues. With 4 bases removed from V and 12 bases from J, the gap between germline ends came to 15 bases.

The sample holds many counts of this clonotype. This chain connects TRBV11-2 to TRBJ2-7; D ambiguous. This CDR3 contains 15 residues. V was shortened by 1 base and J by 7 bases, with 17 bases between the two germline ends. CDR1 is SGHAT and CDR2 is FQNNGV in the germline V gene. The CDR3 DNA sequence: TGTGCCAGCAGCTTAGTGTCAGGAACCTTCGGTGAGCAGTACTTC. Translation: CASSLVSGTFGEQYF.

This clonotype was seen only a few times. This sequence joins TRBV15 and TRBJ2-7; no clear D gene. CDR3 length: 14 amino acids. With 0 bases removed from V and 6 bases from J, the gap between germline ends came to 12 bases. The germline gives CDR1 LNHNV, CDR2 YYDKDF (reference sequence). CDR3 residues: CATSRDRVSSEQYF. The CDR3 DNA is TGTGCCACCAGCAGAGATCGAGTATCGTCCGAGCAGTACTTC.

The V and J genes are TRBV5-1 and TRBJ2-5; D might be TRBD2 (5 bases). V lost 4 bases and J lost 2, with 12 bases in between. CDR1 SGHRS and CDR2 YFSETQ come from the germline V gene. The CDR3 has 14 residues. For the CDR3, the DNA is TGCGCCAGCAGCCCATACGGACTGCAAGAGACCCAGTACTTC. Protein: CASSPYGLQETQYF.